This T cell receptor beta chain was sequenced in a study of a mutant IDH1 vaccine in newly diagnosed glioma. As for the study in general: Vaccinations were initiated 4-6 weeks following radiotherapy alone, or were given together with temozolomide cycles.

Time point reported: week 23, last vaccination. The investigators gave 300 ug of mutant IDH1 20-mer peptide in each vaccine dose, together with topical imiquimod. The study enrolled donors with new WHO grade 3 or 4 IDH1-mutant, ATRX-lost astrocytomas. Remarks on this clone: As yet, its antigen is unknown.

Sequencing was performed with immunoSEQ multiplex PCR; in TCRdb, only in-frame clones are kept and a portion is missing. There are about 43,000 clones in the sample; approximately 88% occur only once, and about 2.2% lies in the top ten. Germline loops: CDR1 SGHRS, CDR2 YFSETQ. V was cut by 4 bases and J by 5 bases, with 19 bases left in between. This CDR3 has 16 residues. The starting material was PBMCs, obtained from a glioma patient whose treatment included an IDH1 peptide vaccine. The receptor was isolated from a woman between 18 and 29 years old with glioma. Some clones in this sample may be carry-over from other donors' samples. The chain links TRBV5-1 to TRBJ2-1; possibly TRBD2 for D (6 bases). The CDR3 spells CASSLGGSGHHNEQFF. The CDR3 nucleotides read TGCGCCAGCAGCCTGGGCGGTAGCGGCCACCACAATGAGCAGTTCTTC.